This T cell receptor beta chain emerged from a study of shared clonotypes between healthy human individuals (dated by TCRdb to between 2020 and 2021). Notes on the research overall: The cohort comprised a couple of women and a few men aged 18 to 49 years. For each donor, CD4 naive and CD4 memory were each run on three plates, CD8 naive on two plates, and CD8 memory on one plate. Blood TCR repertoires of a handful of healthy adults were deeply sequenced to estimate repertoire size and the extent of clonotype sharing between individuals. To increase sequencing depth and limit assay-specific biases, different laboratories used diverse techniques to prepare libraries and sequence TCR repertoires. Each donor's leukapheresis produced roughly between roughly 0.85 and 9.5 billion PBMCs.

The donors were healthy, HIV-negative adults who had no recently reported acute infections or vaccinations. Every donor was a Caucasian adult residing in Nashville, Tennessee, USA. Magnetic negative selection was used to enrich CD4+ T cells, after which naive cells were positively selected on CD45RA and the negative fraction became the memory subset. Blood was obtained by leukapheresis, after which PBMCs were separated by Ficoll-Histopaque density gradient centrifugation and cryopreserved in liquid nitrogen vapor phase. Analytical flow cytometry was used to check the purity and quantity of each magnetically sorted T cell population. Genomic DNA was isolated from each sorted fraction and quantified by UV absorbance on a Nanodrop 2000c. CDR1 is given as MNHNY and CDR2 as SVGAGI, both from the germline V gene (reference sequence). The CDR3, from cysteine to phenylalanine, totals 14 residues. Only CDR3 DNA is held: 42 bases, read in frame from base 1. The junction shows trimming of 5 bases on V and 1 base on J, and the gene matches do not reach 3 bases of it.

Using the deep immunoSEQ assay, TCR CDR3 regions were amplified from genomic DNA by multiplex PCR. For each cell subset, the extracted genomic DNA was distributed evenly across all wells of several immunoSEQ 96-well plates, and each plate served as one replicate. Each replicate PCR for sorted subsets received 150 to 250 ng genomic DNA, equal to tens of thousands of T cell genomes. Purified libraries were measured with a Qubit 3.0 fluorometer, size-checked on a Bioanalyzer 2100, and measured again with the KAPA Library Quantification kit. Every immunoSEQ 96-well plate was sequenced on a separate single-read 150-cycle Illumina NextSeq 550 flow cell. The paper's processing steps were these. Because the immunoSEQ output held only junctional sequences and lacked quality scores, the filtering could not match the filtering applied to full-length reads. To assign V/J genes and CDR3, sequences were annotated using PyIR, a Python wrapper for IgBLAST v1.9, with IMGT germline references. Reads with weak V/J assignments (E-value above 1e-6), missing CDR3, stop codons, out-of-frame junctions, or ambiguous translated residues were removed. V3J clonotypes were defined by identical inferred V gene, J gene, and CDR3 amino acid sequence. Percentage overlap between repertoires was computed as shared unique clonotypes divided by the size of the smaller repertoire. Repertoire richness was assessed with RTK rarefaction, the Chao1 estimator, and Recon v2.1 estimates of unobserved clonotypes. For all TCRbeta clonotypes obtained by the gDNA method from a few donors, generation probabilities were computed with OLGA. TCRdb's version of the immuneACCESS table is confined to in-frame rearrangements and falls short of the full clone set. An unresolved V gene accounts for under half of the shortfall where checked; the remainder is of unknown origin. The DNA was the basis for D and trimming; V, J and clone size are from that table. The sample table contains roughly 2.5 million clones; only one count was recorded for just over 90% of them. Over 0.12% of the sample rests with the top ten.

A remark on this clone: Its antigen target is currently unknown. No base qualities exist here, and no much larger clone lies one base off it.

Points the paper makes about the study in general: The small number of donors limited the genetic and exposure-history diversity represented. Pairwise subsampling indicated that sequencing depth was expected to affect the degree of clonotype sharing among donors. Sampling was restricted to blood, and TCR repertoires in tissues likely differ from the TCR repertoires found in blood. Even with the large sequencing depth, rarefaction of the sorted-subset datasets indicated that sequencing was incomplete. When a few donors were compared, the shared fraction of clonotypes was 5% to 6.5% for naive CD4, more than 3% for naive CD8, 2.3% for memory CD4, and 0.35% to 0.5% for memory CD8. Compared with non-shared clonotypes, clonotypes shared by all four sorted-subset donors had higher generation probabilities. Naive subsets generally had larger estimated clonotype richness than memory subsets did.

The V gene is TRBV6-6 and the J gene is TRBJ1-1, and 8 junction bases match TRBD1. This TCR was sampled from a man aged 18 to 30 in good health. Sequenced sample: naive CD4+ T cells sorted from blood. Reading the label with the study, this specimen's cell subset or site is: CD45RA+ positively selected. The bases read TGTGCCAGCAGTCTCGGGACAGGGAACACTGAAGCTTTCTTT. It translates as CASSLGTGNTEAFF.